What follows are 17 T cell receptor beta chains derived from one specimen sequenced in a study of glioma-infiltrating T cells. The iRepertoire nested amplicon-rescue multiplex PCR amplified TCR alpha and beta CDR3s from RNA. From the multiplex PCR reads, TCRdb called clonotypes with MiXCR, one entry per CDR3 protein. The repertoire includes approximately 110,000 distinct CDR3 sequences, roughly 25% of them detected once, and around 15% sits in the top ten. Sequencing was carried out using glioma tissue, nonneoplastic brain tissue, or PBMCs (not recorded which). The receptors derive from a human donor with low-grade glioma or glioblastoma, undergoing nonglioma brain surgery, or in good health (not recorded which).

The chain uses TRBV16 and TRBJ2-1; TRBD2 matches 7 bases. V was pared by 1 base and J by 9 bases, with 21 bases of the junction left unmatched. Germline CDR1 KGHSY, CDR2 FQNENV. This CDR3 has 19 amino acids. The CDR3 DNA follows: TGTGCCAGCAGCCAATTCCCATACAGACTAGCCCTATTGCGTATTGAGCAGTTCTTC. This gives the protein CASSQFPYRLALLRIEQFF.

The CDR3 reads CASSLQGGWAYEQYF. CDR3 coding DNA: TGCGCCAGCAGCCTTCAAGGGGGCTGGGCCTACGAGCAGTACTTC. The chain has TRBV5-1 and TRBJ2-7; 7 nucleotides agree with TRBD1. The CDR3 sequence is 15 residues long. Trimming cost V 4 bases and J 2 bases; bases outside gene matches: 9. The germline V gene encodes CDR1 SGHRS and CDR2 YFSETQ.

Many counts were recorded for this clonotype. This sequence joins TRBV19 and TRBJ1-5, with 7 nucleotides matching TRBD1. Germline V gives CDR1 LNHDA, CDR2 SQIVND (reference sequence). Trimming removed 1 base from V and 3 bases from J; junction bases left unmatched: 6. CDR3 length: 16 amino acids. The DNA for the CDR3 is TGTGCCAGTAGTATAGGGACAGGACGCTCCAATCAGCCCCAGCATTTT. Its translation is CASSIGTGRSNQPQHF.

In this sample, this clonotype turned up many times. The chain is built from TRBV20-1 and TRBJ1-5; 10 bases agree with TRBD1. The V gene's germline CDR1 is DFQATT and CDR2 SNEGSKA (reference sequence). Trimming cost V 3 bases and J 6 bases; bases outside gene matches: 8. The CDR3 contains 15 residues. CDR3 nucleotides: TGCAGTGCTAGTAAGACAGGGGGCGCAGGTCAGCCCCAGCATTTT. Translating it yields CSASKTGGAGQPQHF.

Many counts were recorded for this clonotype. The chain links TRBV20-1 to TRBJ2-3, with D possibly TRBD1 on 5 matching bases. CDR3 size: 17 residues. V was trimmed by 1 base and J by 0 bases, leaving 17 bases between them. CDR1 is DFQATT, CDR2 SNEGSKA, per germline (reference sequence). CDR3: CSARGLIGASSTDTQYF. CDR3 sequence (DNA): TGCAGTGCTAGAGGCTTGATAGGGGCCTCAAGCACAGATACGCAGTATTTT.

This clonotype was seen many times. The CDR3 region is CATSVQGDTEAFF. The CDR3 DNA follows: TGTGCCACCAGCGTCCAGGGGGACACTGAAGCTTTCTTT. The rearrangement joins TRBV15 to TRBJ1-1; the match to TRBD1 covers 7 bases. With V trimmed by 5 bases and J by 3 bases, 3 bases remained unmatched. CDR1 and CDR2 (germline): LNHNV, YYDKDF (reference sequence). This CDR3 contains 13 residues.

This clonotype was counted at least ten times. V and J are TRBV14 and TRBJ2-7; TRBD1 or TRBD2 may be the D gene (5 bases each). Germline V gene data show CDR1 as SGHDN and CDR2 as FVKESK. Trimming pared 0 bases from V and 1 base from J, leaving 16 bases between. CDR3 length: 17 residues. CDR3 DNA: TGTGCCAGCAGCCAAGAGATATATGGGGGATCGTCCTACGAGCAGTACTTC. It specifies CASSQEIYGGSSYEQYF.

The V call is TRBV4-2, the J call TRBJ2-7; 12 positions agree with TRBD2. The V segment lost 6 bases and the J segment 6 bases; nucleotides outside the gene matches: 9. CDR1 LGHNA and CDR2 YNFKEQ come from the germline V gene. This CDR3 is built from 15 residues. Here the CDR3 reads CASSPTSGRLSEQYF. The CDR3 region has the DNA TGTGCCAGCAGTCCGACTAGCGGGAGACTAAGCGAGCAGTACTTC.

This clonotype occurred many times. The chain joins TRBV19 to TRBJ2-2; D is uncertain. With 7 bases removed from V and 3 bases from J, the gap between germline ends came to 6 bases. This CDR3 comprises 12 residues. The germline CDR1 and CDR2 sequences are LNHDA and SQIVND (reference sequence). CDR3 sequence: CASKWYTGELFF. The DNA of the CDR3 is TGTGCCAGTAAGTGGTACACCGGGGAGCTGTTTTTT.

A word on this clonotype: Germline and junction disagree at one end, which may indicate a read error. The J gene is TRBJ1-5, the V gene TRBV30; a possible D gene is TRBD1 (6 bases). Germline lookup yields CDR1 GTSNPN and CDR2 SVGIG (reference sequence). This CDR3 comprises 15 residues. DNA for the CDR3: TGTGCCTGGAGTTGGGGGGGCTATAGCAATCAGCCCCAGAATTTT. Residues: CAWSWGGYSNQPQNF.

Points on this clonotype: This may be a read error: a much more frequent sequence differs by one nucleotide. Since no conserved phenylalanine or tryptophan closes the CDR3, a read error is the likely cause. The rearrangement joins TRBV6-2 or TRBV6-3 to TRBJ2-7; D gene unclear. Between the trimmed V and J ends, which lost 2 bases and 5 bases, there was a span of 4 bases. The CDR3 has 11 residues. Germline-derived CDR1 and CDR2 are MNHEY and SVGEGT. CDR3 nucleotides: TGTGCCAGCAGTTACACCAACGAGCAGTACTTG. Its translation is CASSYTNEQYL.

The CDR3: CASSFGTGGWDTQYF. The DNA of the CDR3 is TGTGCCAGCAGTTTTGGGACAGGGGGCTGGGATACGCAGTATTTT. The chain employs TRBV12-3 or TRBV12-4 and TRBJ2-3, with TRBD1 matching over 12 bases. The CDR3 runs 15 residues. V shed 3 bases and J 6 bases; nucleotides not matched to a gene: 4.

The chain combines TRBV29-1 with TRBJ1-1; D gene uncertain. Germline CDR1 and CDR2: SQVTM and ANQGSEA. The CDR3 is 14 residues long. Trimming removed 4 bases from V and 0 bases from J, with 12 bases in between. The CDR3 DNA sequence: TGCAGCGTTGGACGGATGGGCCTGAACACTGAAGCTTTCTTT. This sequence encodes CSVGRMGLNTEAFF.

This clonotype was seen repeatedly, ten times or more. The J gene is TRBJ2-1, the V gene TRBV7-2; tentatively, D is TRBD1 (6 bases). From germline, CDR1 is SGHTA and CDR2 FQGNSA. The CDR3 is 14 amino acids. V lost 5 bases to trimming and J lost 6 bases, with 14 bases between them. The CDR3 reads CASSGDKSGNEQFF. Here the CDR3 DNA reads TGTGCCAGCAGCGGGGACAAATCCGGCAATGAGCAGTTCTTC.

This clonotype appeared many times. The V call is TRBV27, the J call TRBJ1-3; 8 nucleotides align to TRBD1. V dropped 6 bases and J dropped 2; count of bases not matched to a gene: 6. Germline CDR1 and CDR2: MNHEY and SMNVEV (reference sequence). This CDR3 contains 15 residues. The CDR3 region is CASRTRQGTGNTIYF. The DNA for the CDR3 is TGTGCCAGCAGGACGAGACAGGGGACTGGAAACACCATATATTTT.

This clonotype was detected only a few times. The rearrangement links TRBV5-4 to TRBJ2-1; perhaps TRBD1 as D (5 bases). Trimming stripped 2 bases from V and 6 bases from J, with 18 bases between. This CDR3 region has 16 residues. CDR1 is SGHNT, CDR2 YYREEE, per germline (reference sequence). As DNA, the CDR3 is TGTGCCAGCAGCTTTATTGACAGCCGGGCTGGCAATGAGCAGTTCTTC. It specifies CASSFIDSRAGNEQFF.

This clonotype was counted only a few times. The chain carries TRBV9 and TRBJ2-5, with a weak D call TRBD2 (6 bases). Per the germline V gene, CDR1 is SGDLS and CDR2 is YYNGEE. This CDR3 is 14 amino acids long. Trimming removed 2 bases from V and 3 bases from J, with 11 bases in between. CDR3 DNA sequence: TGTGCCAGCAGCGTTCGGGAGAAGGAAGAGACCCAGTACTTC. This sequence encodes CASSVREKEETQYF.